Presented here are 29 T cell receptor beta chains from one specimen sequenced in a study of OX40 agonist ivuxolimab in advanced cancers. The protocol was immunoSEQ multiplex PCR, while the TCRdb copy is restricted to in-frame clones and leaves out a portion. The repertoire holds some 40,000 clones, with 85% as singletons. The specimen comprised CD4+ or CD8+ T cells sorted from blood, sampled in a trial of the OX40 agonist ivuxolimab. The receptor source for this set is an adult with an advanced solid tumor such as melanoma, head and neck, liver or kidney cancer.

The rearrangement uses TRBV7-2 and TRBJ2-7; possible D gene TRBD2, 5 bases. The CDR3 runs to 13 residues. The germline V gene has CDR1 SGHTA and CDR2 FQGNSA. Trimming took 5 bases from V and 7 from J, leaving 15 bases between them. The CDR3 DNA sequence: TGTGCCAGCAGCAAAGGCGCCCGGGGTGAGCAGTACTTC. Translation: CASSKGARGEQYF. The full variable domain, rest sourced from reference TRBV7-2 and TRBJ2-7, is GAGVSQSPSNKVTEKGKDVELRCDPISGHTALYWYRQSLGQGLEFLIYFQGNSAPDKSGLPSDRFSAERTGGSVSTLTIQRTQQEDSAVYLCASSKGARGEQYFGPGTRLTVT.

CDR3 sequence (DNA): TGCAGCGTTGAAGATATAGTACTAGCGGGGGAGCAGTTCTTC. Its translation is CSVEDIVLAGEQFF. The J gene is TRBJ2-1, the V gene TRBV29-1; 10 bases fit TRBD2. Germline V gene lookup returns CDR1 SQVTM and CDR2 ANQGSEA. This CDR3 has 14 residues. V lost 0 bases, J lost 10 bases, and 6 bases stayed unmatched.

The gene calls are TRBV5-4 and TRBJ2-3; the D gene is possibly TRBD2 (6 bases). Trimming left V 0 bases short and J 3 bases short, with 11 bases between. The CDR3 contains 15 residues. Germline V CDR1 and CDR2: SGHNT, YYREEE (reference sequence). The CDR3 is CASSLGDRGTDTQYF. The DNA of the CDR3 is TGTGCCAGCAGCTTGGGGGACCGGGGGACAGATACGCAGTATTTT. Supplemented by reference TRBV5-4 and TRBJ2-3, the full variable domain reads ETGVTQSPTHLIKTRGQQVTLRCSSQSGHNTVSWYQQALGQGPQFIFQYYREEENGRGNFPPRFSGLQFPNYSSELNVNALELDDSALYLCASSLGDRGTDTQYFGPGTRLTVL.

The J gene is TRBJ1-1, the V gene TRBV2; the match to TRBD1 covers 8 bases. With 4 bases clipped from V and 4 bases from J, the junction kept 2 bases outside the gene matches. The CDR3 runs 13 residues. Germline V gives CDR1 SNHLY, CDR2 FYNNEI. Written as DNA, the CDR3 is TGTGCCAGCAGTGCACAGGGGGGCACTGAAGCTTTCTTT. This translates into CASSAQGGTEAFF.

The chain has TRBV11-3 and TRBJ2-3; a possible D gene is TRBD2 (5 bases). Germline CDR1 SGHNT, CDR2 YENEEA. The CDR3 totals 15 residues. V was pared by 5 bases and J by 1 base, with 13 bases between. CDR3 protein: CASSLRGWGTDTQYF. DNA of the CDR3: TGTGCCAGCAGCCTACGGGGATGGGGCACAGATACGCAGTATTTT.

The chain is built from TRBV29-1 and TRBJ1-1; no definite D call. Looked up from germline, CDR1 is SQVTM and CDR2 is ANQGSEA. V lost 4 bases and J lost 11, with 17 bases in between. The CDR3 contains 12 residues. The CDR3 bases are TGCAGCGTTGTAGGAGGGTTGAGGGAGGCTTTCTTT. Protein sequence: CSVVGGLREAFF.

This clone is medium-sized in the sample. The chain combines TRBV27 with TRBJ2-4; 8 nucleotides align to TRBD1. The CDR3 extends over 15 amino acids. Trimming took 2 bases from V and 7 from J; bases not matched to a gene: 7. Germline CDR1 MNHEY, CDR2 SMNVEV (reference sequence). In nucleotides, the CDR3 is TGTGCCAGCAGTTTAAGCAGGGGGCTTCTGAACATTCAGTACTTC. It yields the protein CASSLSRGLLNIQYF.

V is TRBV6-5 and J is TRBJ2-7; 13 bases match TRBD2. CDR3 length: 15 residues. V lost 6 bases and J lost 2; bases outside the gene matches: 4. Germline CDR1 and CDR2: MNHEY and SVGAGI. In DNA form, the CDR3 reads TGTGCCAGCAGGGCAGGGACTAGCGGGACCTACGAGCAGTACTTC. Residues: CASRAGTSGTYEQYF.

V gene TRBV4-1 combines with J gene TRBJ2-5, with D perhaps being TRBD1 or TRBD2 (6 bases each). Trimming pared 1 base from V and 2 bases from J, leaving 20 bases between. The CDR3 is 18 amino acids. Germline V gene sequence: CDR1 MGHRA, CDR2 YSYEKL. The DNA of the CDR3 is TGCGCCAGCAGCCAAGGGAGGGCTCGGGGGCCGAAACAAGAGACCCAGTACTTC. Residues: CASSQGRARGPKQETQYF.

This clone was counted between two and nine times. The chain has TRBV7-9 and TRBJ2-7; D ambiguous. CDR1 and CDR2 (germline): SEHNR, FQNEAQ (reference sequence). The CDR3 spans 18 residues. V lost 4 bases and J 0 bases, leaving 22 bases between the germline ends. This CDR3 reads CASSSVRLGMGSSYEQYF. Written as DNA, the CDR3 is TGTGCCAGCAGCTCAGTTCGCTTGGGAATGGGAAGCTCCTACGAGCAGTACTTC.

V gene TRBV27 combines with J gene TRBJ1-2; 9 bases agree with TRBD1. Trimming took 6 bases from V and 5 from J; bases not matched to a gene: 7. Germline V gives CDR1 MNHEY, CDR2 SMNVEV (reference sequence). The CDR3 spans 14 residues. CDR3 sequence (DNA): TGTGCCAGCAGAGCGAACAGGGGGCCATATGGCTACACCTTC. Its translation: CASRANRGPYGYTF.

The gene calls are TRBV28 and TRBJ1-3; unclear D gene. Germline lookup yields CDR1 MDHEN and CDR2 SYDVKM. Trimming took off 7 bases at V and 0 bases at J, with 13 bases between the two ends. The CDR3 sequence is 15 residues long. CDR3: CASTKLPYSGNTIYF. CDR3 nucleotides: TGTGCCAGCACTAAACTTCCGTACTCTGGAAACACCATATATTTT. The full variable domain, with the rest looked up from reference TRBV28 and TRBJ1-3, is DVKVTQSSRYLVKRTGEKVFLECVQDMDHENMFWYRQDPGLGLRLIYFSYDVKMKEKGDIPEGYSVSREKKERFSLILESASTNQTSMYLCASTKLPYSGNTIYFGEGSWLTVV.

Here the CDR3 reads CSVSGTSGSYWSTQYF. The CDR3 DNA sequence: TGCAGCGTGTCCGGGACTAGCGGGAGTTATTGGAGTACGCAGTATTTT. The chain is built from TRBV29-1 and TRBJ2-3; 14 bases align to TRBD2. The CDR3 is made up of 16 amino acids. In germline, CDR1 is SQVTM, CDR2 ANQGSEA. Trimming removed 6 bases from V and 8 bases from J; junction bases left unmatched: 13.

The chain couples TRBV10-3 to TRBJ2-3; 7 bases align to TRBD2. Germline V CDR1 and CDR2: ENHRY, SYGVKD. V trimming: 2 bases; J trimming: 2 bases; junction bases outside the gene matches: 7. The CDR3 spans 16 residues. CDR3 residues: CAISEGPSGFTDTQYF. CDR3 bases: TGTGCCATCAGTGAGGGTCCTAGCGGATTCACAGATACGCAGTATTTT.

V usage is TRBV11-2 and J usage is TRBJ2-1; D unclear. The germline V and J ends were trimmed by 2 bases and 5 bases, with 7 bases remaining between them. The CDR3 has 13 residues. Germline CDR1 reads SGHAT; CDR2 reads FQNNGV. CDR3 DNA: TGTGCCAGCAGCTTAAGCTTTAACAATGAGCAGTTCTTC. It translates to CASSLSFNNEQFF.

The genes are TRBV5-8 and TRBJ1-1, with a weak D call TRBD1 (6 bases). V gave up 0 bases and J gave up 1 base, with 10 bases separating them. Germline V gene sequence: CDR1 SGHTS, CDR2 YDEGEE. This CDR3 has 15 residues. For the CDR3, the DNA is TGTGCCAGCAGCTTGGGGGGGCGTGGGAACACTGAAGCTTTCTTT. Translated: CASSLGGRGNTEAFF.

The chain has TRBV5-8 and TRBJ1-3, with 10 bases lining up with TRBD1. Trimming cost V 4 bases and J 2 bases; bases outside gene matches: 3. The CDR3 has 15 residues. From germline, CDR1 is SGHTS and CDR2 YDEGEE. The CDR3 sequence is CASSRGQGTGNTIYF. CDR3 sequence (DNA): TGTGCCAGCAGCCGGGGACAGGGGACTGGAAACACCATATATTTT.

This clone appeared a few times. The rearrangement links TRBV2 to TRBJ1-6; possible D gene TRBD1, 6 bases. The CDR3 consists of 14 residues. V lost 6 bases and J 10 bases, leaving 16 bases between the germline ends. Germline assignment: CDR1 SNHLY and CDR2 FYNNEI. Here the CDR3 DNA reads TGTGCCAGCAGCCTCAGGGACATTGGATCACCCCTCCACTTT. Its translation: CASSLRDIGSPLHF.

Sample share makes this clone medium-sized (0.01 to 0.1%). The rearrangement uses TRBV2 and TRBJ1-1; 8 nucleotides line up with TRBD1. This CDR3 is built from 12 residues. In germline, CDR1 is SNHLY, CDR2 FYNNEI. The V and J ends lost 6 bases and 8 bases, in that order; junction bases with no gene match: 5. The CDR3 coding sequence is TGTGCCAGCAGAGCGGACAGGGTGGAAGCTTTCTTT. It is translated as CASRADRVEAFF.

Only one count was recorded for this clone. The chain couples TRBV19 to TRBJ2-3; no clear D gene. V dropped 6 bases and J dropped 5 bases, with 12 bases sitting between them. The CDR3 covers 13 residues. Looked up from germline, CDR1 is LNHDA and CDR2 is SQIVND (reference sequence). The CDR3 protein is CASRNRGGDTQYF. CDR3 coding DNA: TGTGCCAGTAGGAACAGAGGCGGAGATACGCAGTATTTT.

The CDR3: CASSPTGGLETQYF. As DNA, the CDR3 is TGTGCCAGCAGTCCTACAGGGGGCCTCGAGACCCAGTACTTC. This chain connects TRBV25-1 to TRBJ2-5; 9 nucleotides line up with TRBD1. From germline, CDR1 is MGHDK and CDR2 SYGVNS. Trimming cost V 5 bases and J 5 bases; bases outside gene matches: 6. The CDR3 contains 14 residues.

The chain joins TRBV7-6 to TRBJ1-1; D remains ambiguous. Germline values: CDR1 SGHVS, CDR2 FNYEAQ. This CDR3 contains 15 residues. The V end was cut by 1 base, the J end by 2 bases, with 11 bases between. For the CDR3, the DNA is TGTGCCAGCAGCTTAGAGGCGGGCGCAAACACTGAAGCTTTCTTT. Translating it yields CASSLEAGANTEAFF.

The rearrangement links TRBV11-2 to TRBJ2-7; D is uncertain. CDR1 is SGHAT, CDR2 FQNNGV, per germline. The CDR3 consists of 13 residues. Trimming took off 6 bases at V and 3 bases at J, with 12 bases between the two ends. The CDR3 protein is CASSRNSGYEQYF. The CDR3 DNA sequence: TGTGCCAGCAGTCGCAACTCCGGCTACGAGCAGTACTTC.

The rearrangement joins TRBV18 to TRBJ2-4, with 11 nucleotides matching TRBD2. Germline CDR1 reads KGHSH; CDR2 reads LQKENI. The V and J ends lost 6 bases and 11 bases, in that order; junction bases with no gene match: 3. CDR3 length: 12 amino acids. The CDR3 loop is CASSTSGNVQYF. The CDR3 DNA sequence: TGTGCCAGCTCGACTAGCGGGAATGTTCAGTACTTC.

The chain uses TRBV6-5 and TRBJ1-4, with unresolved D. Germline V gives CDR1 MNHEY, CDR2 SVGAGI. V was clipped by 5 bases and J by 8 bases, with 18 bases between them. This CDR3 has 15 residues. Written as DNA, the CDR3 is TGTGCCAGCAGTCCATGGTGGGAGGATAGCGAAAAACTGTTTTTT. This sequence encodes CASSPWWEDSEKLFF.

V and J are TRBV18 and TRBJ1-2; tentative D call: TRBD1 (6 bases). V lost 3 bases and J 0 bases, leaving 11 bases between the germline ends. CDR1 is KGHSH and CDR2 is LQKENI in the germline V gene. The CDR3 runs 15 residues. The CDR3 loop is CASSPGQTANYGYTF. The CDR3 DNA reads TGTGCCAGCTCACCCGGACAGACAGCTAACTATGGCTACACCTTC.

This sequence joins TRBV9 and TRBJ2-1; D call uncertain. The CDR3 is 15 residues long. The V and J ends lost 0 bases and 2 bases respectively, with 9 bases between them. Germline values: CDR1 SGDLS, CDR2 YYNGEE. CDR3 DNA: TGTGCCAGCAGCGTAGGGGTCGGAACCTACAATGAGCAGTTCTTC. Its translation is CASSVGVGTYNEQFF.

The chain carries TRBV29-1 and TRBJ1-2, with a possible D match to TRBD1 (5 bases). This CDR3 region has 14 residues. V was shortened by 5 bases and J by 1 base, with 14 bases between the two germline ends. CDR1 is SQVTM, CDR2 ANQGSEA, per germline. DNA of the CDR3: TGCAGCGTTCACAACAGACAGCTTAACTATGGCTACACCTTC. It yields the protein CSVHNRQLNYGYTF. The full variable domain, its missing parts supplied by reference TRBV29-1 and TRBJ1-2, is SAVISQKPSRDICQRGTSLTIQCQVDSQVTMMFWYRQQPGQSLTLIATANQGSEATYESGFVIDKFPISRPNLTFSTLTVSNMSPEDSSIYLCSVHNRQLNYGYTFGSGTRLTVV.

Only a few counts were recorded for this clone. The chain is built from TRBV5-1 and TRBJ2-7; D is undetermined. The CDR3 covers 14 residues. The germline V gene encodes CDR1 SGHRS and CDR2 YFSETQ. V was clipped by 0 bases and J by 6 bases, with 13 bases between them. The CDR3 loop is CASSLVPGPGEQYF. CDR3 nucleotides: TGCGCCAGCAGCTTGGTGCCAGGTCCGGGCGAGCAGTACTTC.